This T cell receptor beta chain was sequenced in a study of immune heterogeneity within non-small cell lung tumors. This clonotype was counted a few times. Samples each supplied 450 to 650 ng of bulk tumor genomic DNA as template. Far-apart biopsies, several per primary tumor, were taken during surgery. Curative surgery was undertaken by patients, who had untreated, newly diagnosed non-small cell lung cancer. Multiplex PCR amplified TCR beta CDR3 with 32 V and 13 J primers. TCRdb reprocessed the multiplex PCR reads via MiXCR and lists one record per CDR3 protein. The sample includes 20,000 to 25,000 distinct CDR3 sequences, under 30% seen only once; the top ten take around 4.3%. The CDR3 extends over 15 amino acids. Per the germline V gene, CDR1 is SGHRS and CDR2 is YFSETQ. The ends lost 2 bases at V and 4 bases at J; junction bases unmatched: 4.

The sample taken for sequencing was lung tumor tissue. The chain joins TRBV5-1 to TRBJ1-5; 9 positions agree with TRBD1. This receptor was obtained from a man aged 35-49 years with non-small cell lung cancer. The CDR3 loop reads CASSLGTGRNQPQHF. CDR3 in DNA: TGCGCCAGCAGCTTAGGGACAGGGCGAAATCAGCCCCAGCATTTT.